This record looks at one TCR beta chain sequence and its context. This record belongs to a study of CD8+ T cells in alopecia areata. Extraction and reverse transcription of RNA yielded cDNA as the sequencing template. Clones were sequenced by immunoSEQ multiplex PCR, and TCRdb holds only the in-frame ones, with some missing. The sample carries about 140,000 clones, roughly 61% recorded once. The CDR3 runs 13 residues. Germline CDR1 ENHRY, CDR2 SYGVKD. V was pared by 10 bases and J by 4 bases, with 2 bases of the junction left unmatched. This TCR derives from a human donor with alopecia areata. The material sequenced was CD4+ T cells sorted from blood, taken at week 0. This sequence joins TRBV10-3 and TRBJ2-5; 14 bases line up with TRBD2. CDR3 DNA: TGTGCCACCGGACTAGCGGGGGGAGAGACCCAGTACTTC. Protein: CATGLAGGETQYF.